This TCR beta chain was captured in a study of T cell responses to AZD1222 COVID-19 vaccine (dated by TCRdb to the early 2020s). About the full investigation: TCR sequencing was performed for 230 to 250 trial participants, of whom about 200 were given two doses of AZD1222 and 26 were given two doses of MenACWY control vaccine. Enrollment into the trials was organized by age into subgroups of 18-55, 56-69 and 70-plus years, and those subgroups contained about 160, 30 and 59 TCR-sequenced participants, respectively. The research as a whole found: Epitopes outside the regions mutated in the B.1.351 and B.1.1.7 variants were reportedly recognized by nearly half of the unique spike-specific TCRs. Only six or seven AZD1222 recipients were SARS-CoV-2 seropositive at baseline, limiting conclusions about previously exposed vaccinees. The 56-69-year group was small, and its depth increase did not reach significance, likely because of low power. Spike-specific TCR breadth and depth rose significantly after two AZD1222 doses compared with day 0 and with MenACWY recipients. Most participants were white British and females outnumbered males, and the authors suggested that clonal diversity may have been underestimated. The whole spike protein was spanned by vaccine-associated CD4 TCRs, and dominant responses were seen in regions 160-218 and 743-854. Because no day 14 peak-response samples were available, the repertoires could be characterized only after the peak T cell response.

The time point label of this sample denotes: about 28 days (+/-7) after the second vaccine dose. AZD1222 recipients whose second dose came at about 4 weeks and those whose second dose came at about 12 weeks were combined into one group, since spike-specific TCR depth and breadth did not differ between the two schedules. Vaccinee samples came from UK trials COV001 and COV002, including a single-blind randomized controlled phase 2/3 trial of AZD1222 (ChAdOx1 nCoV-19) in healthy adults. Trial participant PBMC samples were collected at day 0 and day 28 after the second dose for TCRbeta chain sequencing. V and J are trimmed by 4 bases and 5 bases, and the gene matches miss 6 bases of the junction. There are 16 amino acids in the CDR3, from cysteine to phenylalanine inclusive. Left in the record is the CDR3 DNA by itself, 48 bases read in frame from the first base. As encoded in the germline V gene, CDR1 is SGDLS while CDR2 is YYNGEE.

In the case of this clone: The specificity of this receptor is unknown. It has no much larger one-base neighbor in the sample; base qualities were not kept.

The CDR3 regions of human TCRbeta chains were analyzed by immunosequencing. In the source study's methods: Repertoire TCRs were matched against a reference library of SARS-CoV-2-specific TCRs generated with the MIRA antigen-specificity platform. Breadth was defined as the fraction of unique TCRs that were SARS-CoV-2-associated. Depth was defined as the fraction of total T cells that were SARS-CoV-2-associated. Using the MIRA data, every spike-specific TCR was mapped to the spike region that the TCR reacted to and assigned to either a CD4 or a CD8 class. Log10-transformed breadth and depth values were compared by one-way ANOVA with Sidak's multiple comparisons tests. TCRdb re-hosts the immuneACCESS table, in-frame sequences only. Its copies lack some clones; in the studies checked, an unresolved V gene accounts for under half of them, and the cause for the rest is not known. The DNA was the basis for D and trimming; V, J and clone size are from that table. Recorded for this sample are fewer than 55,000 clones; less than 95% of them occurred a single time. The leading ten clones occupy over 35% of the sample.

Here the sequenced sample was peripheral blood, taken 28 days after the second AZD1222 dose. The V and J segments used are TRBV9 and TRBJ2-5; 15 nucleotides in the junction match TRBD2. The sequence came from an adult who received the AZD1222 COVID-19 vaccine. The CDR3 amino acid sequence is: CASSPWTSGGAETQYF. The DNA is as follows: TGTGCCAGCAGCCCATGGACTAGCGGGGGGGCGGAGACCCAGTACTTC.